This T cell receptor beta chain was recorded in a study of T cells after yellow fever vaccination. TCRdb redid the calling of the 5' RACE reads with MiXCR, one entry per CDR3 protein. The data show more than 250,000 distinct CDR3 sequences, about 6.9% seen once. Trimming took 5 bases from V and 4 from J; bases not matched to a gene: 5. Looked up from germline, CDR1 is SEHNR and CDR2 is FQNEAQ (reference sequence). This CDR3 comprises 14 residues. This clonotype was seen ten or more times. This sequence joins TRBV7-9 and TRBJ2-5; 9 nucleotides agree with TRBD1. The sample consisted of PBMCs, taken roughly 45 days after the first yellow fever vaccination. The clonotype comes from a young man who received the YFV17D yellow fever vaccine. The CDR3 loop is CASSRGQGGETQYF. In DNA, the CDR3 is TGTGCCAGCAGCCGGGGACAGGGAGGAGAGACCCAGTACTTC.